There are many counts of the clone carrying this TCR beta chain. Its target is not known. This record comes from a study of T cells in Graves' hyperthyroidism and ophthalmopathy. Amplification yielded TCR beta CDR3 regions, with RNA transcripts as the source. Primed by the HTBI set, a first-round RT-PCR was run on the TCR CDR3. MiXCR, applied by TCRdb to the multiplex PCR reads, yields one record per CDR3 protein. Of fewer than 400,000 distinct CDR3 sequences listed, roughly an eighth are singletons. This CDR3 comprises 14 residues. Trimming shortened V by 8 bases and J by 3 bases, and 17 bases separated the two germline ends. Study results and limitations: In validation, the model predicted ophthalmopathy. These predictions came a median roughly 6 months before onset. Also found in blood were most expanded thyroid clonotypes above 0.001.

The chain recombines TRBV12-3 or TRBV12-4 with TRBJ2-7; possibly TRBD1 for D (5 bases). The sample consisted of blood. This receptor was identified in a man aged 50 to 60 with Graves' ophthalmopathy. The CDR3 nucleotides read TGTGCCAGCGGAACGCTACAGGCCGGCTACGAGCAGTACTTC. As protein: CASGTLQAGYEQYF.